This TCR beta chain was observed in a study of T-cell reconstitution after alpha-beta-depleted transplantation in children (dated by TCRdb to 2016 to 2017). Looking at the study overall: Using TCR repertoire profiling, the study followed T-cell immune reconstitution in a quantitative way in children after TCRalphabeta/CD19-depleted allogeneic hematopoietic cell transplantation.

Only a few counts were recorded for this clonotype. Its antigen is unknown. There are no base qualities to consult, and no much larger clone falls within one base. V lost 3 bases and J lost 2 bases, and the count of bases not matched to a germline gene is 11. CDR1 and CDR2 are read off the germline V gene as SGDLS and YYNGEE. The CDR3 has 17 amino acids, counting the end cysteine and phenylalanine. The entry retains the CDR3 DNA only, 51 bases that are in frame from base 1. The library was built by means of PCR. The sequencer listed for this sample is Illumina HiSeq 2500. Molecular barcoding was employed in the preparation of TCR libraries, with unique molecular identifiers being used to normalize TCRbeta repertoire quantification. TCRdb ran its own pipeline on the public reads, namely fastp trimming at Q25 and MiXCR clone calling, and kept in-frame beta chains. Entries are consolidated by CDR3 protein sequence, retaining the most common genes and DNA. Here the sample has about 610,000 distinct CDR3 sequences; roughly a tenth occur a single time. The ten largest clones capture roughly 4% of the sample.

Rearrangement joined TRBV9 to TRBJ2-1; 7 bases in the junction line up with TRBD1. The TCR originated in a human donor who donated a stem cell graft to a child with acute myeloid leukemia. Sequencing was performed on PBMCs from the stem cell graft donor, taken from the stem cell graft. The CDR3 protein sequence reads: CASSAALTGAAYNEQFF. The sequenced DNA is TGTGCCAGCAGCGCGGCACTCACAGGGGCGGCCTACAATGAGCAGTTCTTC.